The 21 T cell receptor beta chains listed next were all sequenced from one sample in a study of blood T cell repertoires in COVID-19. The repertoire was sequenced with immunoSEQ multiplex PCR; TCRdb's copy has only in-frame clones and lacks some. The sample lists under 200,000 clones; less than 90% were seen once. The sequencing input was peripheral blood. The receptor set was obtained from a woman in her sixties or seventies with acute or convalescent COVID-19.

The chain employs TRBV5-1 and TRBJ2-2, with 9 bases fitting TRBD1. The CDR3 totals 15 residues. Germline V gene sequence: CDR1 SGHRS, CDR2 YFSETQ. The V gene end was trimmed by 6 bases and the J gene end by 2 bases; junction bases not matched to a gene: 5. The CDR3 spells CASTRDRANTGELFF. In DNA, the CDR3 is TGCGCCAGCACCCGGGACAGGGCCAACACCGGGGAGCTGTTTTTT.

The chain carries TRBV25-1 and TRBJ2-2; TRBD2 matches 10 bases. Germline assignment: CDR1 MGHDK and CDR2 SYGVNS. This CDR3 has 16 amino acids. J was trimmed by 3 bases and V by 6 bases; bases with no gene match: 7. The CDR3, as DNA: TGTGCCAGCAGCCGTACTAGCGGGGCCGACACCGGGGAGCTGTTTTTT. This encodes CASSRTSGADTGELFF. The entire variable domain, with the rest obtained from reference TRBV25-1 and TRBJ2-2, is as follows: EADIYQTPRYLVIGTGKKITLECSQTMGHDKMYWYQQDPGMELHLIHYSYGVNSTEKGDLSSESTVSRIRTEHFPLTLESARPSHTSQYLCASSRTSGADTGELFFGEGSRLTVL.

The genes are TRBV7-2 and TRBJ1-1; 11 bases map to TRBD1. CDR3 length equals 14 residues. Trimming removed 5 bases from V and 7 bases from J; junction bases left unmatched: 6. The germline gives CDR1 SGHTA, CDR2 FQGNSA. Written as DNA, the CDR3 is TGTGCCAGCAGCCAGGACAGGGGGCAGGTTGAAGCTTTCTTT. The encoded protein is CASSQDRGQVEAFF.

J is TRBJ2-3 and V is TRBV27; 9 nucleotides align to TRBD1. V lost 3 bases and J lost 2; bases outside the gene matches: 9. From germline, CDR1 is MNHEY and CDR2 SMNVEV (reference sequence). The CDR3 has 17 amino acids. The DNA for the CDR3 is TGTGCCAGCAGTTTTTCTTTAGGGACAGGGCACACAGATACGCAGTATTTT. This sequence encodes CASSFSLGTGHTDTQYF.

CDR3 sequence: CASSLAQFNQPQHF. Here the CDR3 DNA reads TGTGCCAGCAGCTTAGCACAGTTCAATCAGCCCCAGCATTTT. The rearrangement links TRBV5-5 to TRBJ1-5, with D unresolved. Germline CDR1 is SGHKS and CDR2 is YYEKEE (reference sequence). Trimming removed 2 bases from V and 3 bases from J, with 9 bases in between. The CDR3 is 14 residues long. The complete variable domain, with remaining parts taken from reference TRBV5-5 and TRBJ1-5, reads DAGVTQSPTHLIKTRGQQVTLRCSPISGHKSVSWYQQVLGQGPQFIFQYYEKEERGRGNFPDRFSARQFPNYSSELNVNALLLGDSALYLCASSLAQFNQPQHFGDGTRLSIL.

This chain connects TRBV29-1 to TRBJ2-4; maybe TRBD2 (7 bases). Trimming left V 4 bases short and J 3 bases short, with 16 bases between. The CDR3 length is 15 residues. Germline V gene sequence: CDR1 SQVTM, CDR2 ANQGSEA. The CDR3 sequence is CSVGIHREGKNIQYF. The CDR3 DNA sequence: TGCAGCGTTGGGATTCACAGGGAGGGCAAAAACATTCAGTACTTC.

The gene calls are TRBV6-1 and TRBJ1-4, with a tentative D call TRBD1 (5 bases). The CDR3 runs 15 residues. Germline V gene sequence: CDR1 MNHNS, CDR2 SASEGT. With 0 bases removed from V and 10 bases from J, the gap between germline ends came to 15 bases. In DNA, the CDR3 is TGTGCCAGCAGTGAAGCGTGGATCGGGGGAGTAAAACTGTTTTTT. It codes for CASSEAWIGGVKLFF.

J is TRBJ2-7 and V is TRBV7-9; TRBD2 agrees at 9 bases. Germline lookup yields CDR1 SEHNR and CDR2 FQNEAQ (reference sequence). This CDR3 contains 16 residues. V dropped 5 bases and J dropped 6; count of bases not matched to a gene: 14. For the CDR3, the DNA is TGTGCCAGCAGCCCCCTATCGGGGCGGGAGGGCCCCGAGCAGTACTTC. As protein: CASSPLSGREGPEQYF.

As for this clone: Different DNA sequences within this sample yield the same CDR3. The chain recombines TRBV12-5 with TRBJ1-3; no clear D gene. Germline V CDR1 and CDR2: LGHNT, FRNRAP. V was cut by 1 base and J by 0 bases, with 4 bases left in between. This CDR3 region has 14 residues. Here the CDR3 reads CASGLGSSGNTIYF. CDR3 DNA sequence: TGTGCTAGTGGTTTGGGCAGCTCTGGAAACACCATATATTTT.

The CDR3 sequence is CASRTRGAGQPYEQYF. As DNA, the CDR3 is TGTGCCAGCAGAACTAGGGGTGCGGGGCAACCCTACGAGCAGTACTTC. The chain uses TRBV11-2 and TRBJ2-7; a weak D match, TRBD2 (6 bases). The V end lost 6 bases, the J end lost 2 bases, and 20 bases lay between the germline ends. The CDR3 spans 16 residues. The germline CDR1 and CDR2 sequences are SGHAT and FQNNGV.

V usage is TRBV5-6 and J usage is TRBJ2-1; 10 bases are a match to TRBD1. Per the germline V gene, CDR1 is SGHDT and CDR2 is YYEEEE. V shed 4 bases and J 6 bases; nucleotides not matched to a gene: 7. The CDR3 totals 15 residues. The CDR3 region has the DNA TGTGCCAGCAGCAAGAGGACAGGGGGAGGCAATGAGCAGTTCTTC. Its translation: CASSKRTGGGNEQFF. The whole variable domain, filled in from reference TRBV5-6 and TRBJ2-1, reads DAGVTQSPTHLIKTRGQQVTLRCSPKSGHDTVSWYQQALGQGPQFIFQYYEEEERQRGNFPDRFSGHQFPNYSSELNVNALLLGDSALYLCASSKRTGGGNEQFFGPGTRLTVL.

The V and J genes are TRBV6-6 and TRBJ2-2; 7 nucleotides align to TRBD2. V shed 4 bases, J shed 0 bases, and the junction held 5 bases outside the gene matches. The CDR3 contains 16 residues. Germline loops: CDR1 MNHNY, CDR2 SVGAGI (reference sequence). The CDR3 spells CASSSPSGANTGELFF. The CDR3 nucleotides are TGTGCCAGCAGTTCCCCCAGCGGGGCGAACACCGGGGAGCTGTTTTTT.

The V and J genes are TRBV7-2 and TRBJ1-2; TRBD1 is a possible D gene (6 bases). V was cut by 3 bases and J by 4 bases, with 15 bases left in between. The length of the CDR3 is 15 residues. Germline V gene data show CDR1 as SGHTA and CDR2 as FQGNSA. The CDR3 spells CASSFSGARVYGYTF. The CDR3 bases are TGTGCCAGCAGCTTCTCAGGGGCGCGGGTCTATGGCTACACCTTC.

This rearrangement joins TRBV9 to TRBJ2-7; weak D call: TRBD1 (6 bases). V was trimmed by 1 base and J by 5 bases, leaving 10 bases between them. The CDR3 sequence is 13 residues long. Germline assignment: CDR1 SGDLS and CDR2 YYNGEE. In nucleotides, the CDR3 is TGTGCCAGCAGCGTATCAGGGGCCCACGAGCAGTACTTC. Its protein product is CASSVSGAHEQYF.

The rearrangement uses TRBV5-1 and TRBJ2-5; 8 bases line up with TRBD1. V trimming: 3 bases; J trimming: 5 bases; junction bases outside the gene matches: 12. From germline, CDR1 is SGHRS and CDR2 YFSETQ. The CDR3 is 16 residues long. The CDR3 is CASSSGGQGSGETQYF. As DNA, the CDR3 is TGCGCCAGCAGCTCCGGCGGACAGGGCTCAGGGGAGACCCAGTACTTC.

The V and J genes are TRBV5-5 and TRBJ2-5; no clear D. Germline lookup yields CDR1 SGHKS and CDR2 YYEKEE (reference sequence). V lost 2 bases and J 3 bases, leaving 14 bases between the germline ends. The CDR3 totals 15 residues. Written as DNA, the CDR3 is TGTGCCAGCAGCTTAATTCGAGGCCAGAAAGAGACCCAGTACTTC. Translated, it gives CASSLIRGQKETQYF.

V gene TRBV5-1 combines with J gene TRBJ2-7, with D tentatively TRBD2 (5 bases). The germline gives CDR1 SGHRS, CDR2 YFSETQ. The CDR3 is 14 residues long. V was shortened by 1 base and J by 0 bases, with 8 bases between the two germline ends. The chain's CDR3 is CASSLRGNSYEQYF. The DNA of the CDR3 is TGCGCCAGCAGCTTGAGAGGGAACTCCTACGAGCAGTACTTC.

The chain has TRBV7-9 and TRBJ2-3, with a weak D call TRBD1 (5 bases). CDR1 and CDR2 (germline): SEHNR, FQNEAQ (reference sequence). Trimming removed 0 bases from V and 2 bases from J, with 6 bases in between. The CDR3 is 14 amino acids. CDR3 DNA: TGTGCCAGCAGCTTAGCAGGGGACACAGATACGCAGTATTTT. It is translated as CASSLAGDTDTQYF.

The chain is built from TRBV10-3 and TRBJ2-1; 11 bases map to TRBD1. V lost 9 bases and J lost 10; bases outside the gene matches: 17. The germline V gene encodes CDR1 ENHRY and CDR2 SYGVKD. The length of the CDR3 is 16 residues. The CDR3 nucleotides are TGTGCCATAAACGCCCGGGACAGGGGGTTGATCAGCGAGCAGTTCTTC. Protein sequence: CAINARDRGLISEQFF.

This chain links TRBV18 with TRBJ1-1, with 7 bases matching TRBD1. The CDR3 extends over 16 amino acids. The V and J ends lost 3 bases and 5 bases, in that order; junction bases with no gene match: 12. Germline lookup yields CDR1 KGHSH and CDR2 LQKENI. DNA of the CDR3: TGTGCCAGCTCACCGTTTCCTCCGACAGGGCAGACTGAAGCTTTCTTT. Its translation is CASSPFPPTGQTEAFF.

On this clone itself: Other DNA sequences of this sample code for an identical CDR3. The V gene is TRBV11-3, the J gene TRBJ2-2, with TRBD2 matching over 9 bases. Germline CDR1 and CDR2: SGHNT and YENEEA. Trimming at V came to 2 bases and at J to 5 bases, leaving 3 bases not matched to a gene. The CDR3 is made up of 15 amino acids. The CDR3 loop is CASSLRAGGTGELFF. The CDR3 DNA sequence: TGTGCCAGCAGCTTAAGAGCGGGAGGAACCGGGGAGCTGTTTTTT.